The entry below gives a single T cell receptor beta chain sequence along with its context. The same CDR3 also results from other DNA sequences found in this sample. V dropped 8 bases and J dropped 4; count of bases not matched to a gene: 7. This CDR3 has 14 residues. Per germline, CDR1 MNHEY and CDR2 SVGAGI. The data were taken from a study of control samples from healthy donors and cancer patients. Assay used: immunoSEQ multiplex PCR; TCRdb lists only in-frame clones, some missing. The sample lists some 140,000 clones; 85% to 95% were seen once. Sample: blood. The sequence came from a man aged 40-49 years in good health. The genes are TRBV6-5 and TRBJ1-1; 10 bases line up with TRBD1. CDR3: CASVRQGAGTEAFF. The DNA for the CDR3 is TGTGCCAGCGTCAGACAGGGGGCGGGCACTGAAGCTTTCTTT.